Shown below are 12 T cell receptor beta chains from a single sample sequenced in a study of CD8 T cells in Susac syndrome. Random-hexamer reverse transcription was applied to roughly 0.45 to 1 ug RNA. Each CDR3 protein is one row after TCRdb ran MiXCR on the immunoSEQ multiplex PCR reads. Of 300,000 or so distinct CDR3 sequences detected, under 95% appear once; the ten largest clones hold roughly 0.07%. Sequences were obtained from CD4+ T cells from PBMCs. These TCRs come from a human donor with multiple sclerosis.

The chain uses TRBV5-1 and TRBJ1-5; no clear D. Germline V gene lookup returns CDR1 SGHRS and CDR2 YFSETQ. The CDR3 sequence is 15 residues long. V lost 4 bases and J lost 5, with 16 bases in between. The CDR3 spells CASSPSGGGDQPQHF. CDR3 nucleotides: TGCGCCAGCAGCCCCTCAGGTGGCGGCGATCAGCCCCAGCATTTT.

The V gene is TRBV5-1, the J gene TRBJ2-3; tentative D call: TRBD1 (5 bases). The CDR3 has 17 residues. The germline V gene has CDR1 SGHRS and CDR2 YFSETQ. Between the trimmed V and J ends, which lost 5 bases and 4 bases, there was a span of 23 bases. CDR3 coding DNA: TGCGCCAGCAGTTCTTCCCCCCAGGGTCATGGCCCAGATACGCAGTATTTT. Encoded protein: CASSSSPQGHGPDTQYF.

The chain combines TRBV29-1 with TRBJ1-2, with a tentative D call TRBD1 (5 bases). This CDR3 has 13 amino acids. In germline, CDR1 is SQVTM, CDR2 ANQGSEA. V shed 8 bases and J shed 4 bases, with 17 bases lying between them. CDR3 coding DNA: TGCAGCATTGGAGGGGCCGGGGGCTATGGCTACACCTTC. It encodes CSIGGAGGYGYTF.

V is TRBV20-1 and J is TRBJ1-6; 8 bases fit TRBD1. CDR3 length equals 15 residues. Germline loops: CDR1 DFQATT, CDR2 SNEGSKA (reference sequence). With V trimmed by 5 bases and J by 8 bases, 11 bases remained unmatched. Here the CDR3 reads CSAHTSGTGDSPLHF. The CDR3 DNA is TGCAGTGCTCATACTTCCGGGACAGGCGATTCACCCCTCCACTTT.

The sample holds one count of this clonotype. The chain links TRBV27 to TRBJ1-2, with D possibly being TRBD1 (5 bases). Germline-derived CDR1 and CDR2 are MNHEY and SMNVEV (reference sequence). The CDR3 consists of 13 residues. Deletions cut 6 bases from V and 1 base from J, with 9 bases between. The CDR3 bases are TGTGCCAGCAGCAACAGGATTAACTATGGCTACACCTTC. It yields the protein CASSNRINYGYTF.

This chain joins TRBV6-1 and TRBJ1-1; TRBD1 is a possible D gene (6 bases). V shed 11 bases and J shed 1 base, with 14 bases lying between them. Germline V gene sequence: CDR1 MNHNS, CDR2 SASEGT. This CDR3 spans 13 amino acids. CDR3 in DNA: TGTGCCGCACAATGGGGGGCGAACACTGAAGCTTTCTTT. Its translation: CAAQWGANTEAFF.

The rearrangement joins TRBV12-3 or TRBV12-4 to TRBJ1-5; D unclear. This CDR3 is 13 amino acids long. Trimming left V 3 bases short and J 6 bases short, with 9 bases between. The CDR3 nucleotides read TGTGCCAGCAGTTTTTCGGAACGTCAGCCCCAGCATTTT. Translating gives CASSFSERQPQHF.

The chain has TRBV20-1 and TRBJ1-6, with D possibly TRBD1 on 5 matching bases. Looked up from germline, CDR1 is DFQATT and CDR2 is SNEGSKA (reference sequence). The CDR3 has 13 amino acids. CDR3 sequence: CAAGVTYNSPLHF. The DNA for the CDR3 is TGCGCCGCGGGGGTTACTTATAATTCACCCCTCCACTTT.

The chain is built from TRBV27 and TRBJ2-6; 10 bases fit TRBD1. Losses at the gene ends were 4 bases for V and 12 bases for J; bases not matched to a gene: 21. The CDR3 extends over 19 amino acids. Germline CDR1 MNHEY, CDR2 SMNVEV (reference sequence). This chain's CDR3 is CASSSLPYHGQGGPSVLTF. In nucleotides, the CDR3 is TGTGCCAGCAGTTCCCTTCCCTACCACGGACAGGGGGGTCCTAGCGTCCTGACTTTC.

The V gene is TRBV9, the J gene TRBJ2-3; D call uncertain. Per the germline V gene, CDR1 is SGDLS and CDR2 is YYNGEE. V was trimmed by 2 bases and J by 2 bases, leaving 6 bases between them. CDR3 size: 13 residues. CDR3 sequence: CASSVNPTDTQYF. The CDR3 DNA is TGTGCCAGCAGCGTCAACCCCACAGATACGCAGTATTTT.

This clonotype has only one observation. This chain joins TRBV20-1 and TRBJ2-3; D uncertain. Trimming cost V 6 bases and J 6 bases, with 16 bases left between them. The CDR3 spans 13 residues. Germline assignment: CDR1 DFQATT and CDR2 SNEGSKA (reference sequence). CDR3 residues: CSAPSPARDTQYF. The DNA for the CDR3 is TGCAGTGCCCCCTCCCCTGCGCGCGATACGCAGTATTTT.

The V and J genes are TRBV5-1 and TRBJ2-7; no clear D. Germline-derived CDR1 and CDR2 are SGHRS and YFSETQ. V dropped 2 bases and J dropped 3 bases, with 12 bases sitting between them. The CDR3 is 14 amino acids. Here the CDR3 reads CASSFQVDDYEQYF. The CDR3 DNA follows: TGCGCCAGCAGCTTTCAAGTGGACGACTACGAGCAGTACTTC. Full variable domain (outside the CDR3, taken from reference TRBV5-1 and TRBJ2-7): KAGVTQTPRYLIKTRGQQVTLSCSPISGHRSVSWYQQTPGQGLQFLFEYFSETQRNKGNFPGRFSGRQFSNSRSEMNVSTLELGDSALYLCASSFQVDDYEQYFGPGTRLTVT.